The 4 T cell receptor beta chains reported below all come from one sample, sequenced in a study of T-cell reconstitution after alpha-beta-depleted transplantation in children. A library of TCRbeta sequences, prepared with unique molecular identifiers, was generated. TCRdb re-analysed the PCR reads in MiXCR, keeping a single row per CDR3 protein. The sample yields about 98,000 distinct CDR3 sequences, 23% seen once. Sequencing used PBMCs, obtained before TCRalphabeta/CD19-depleted stem cell transplant. These TCRs come from a boy aged 2 to 10 with acute lymphoblastic leukemia, due to receive a stem cell transplant.

This clonotype showed up just a few times. This chain links TRBV12-3 or TRBV12-4 with TRBJ1-5, with D unclear. The CDR3 sequence is 13 residues long. Trimming removed 2 bases at V and 9 bases at J, with 11 bases between. This CDR3 is CASSLKEKGPQHF. Written as DNA, the CDR3 is TGTGCCAGCAGTTTAAAAGAAAAGGGGCCCCAGCATTTT.

This clonotype was detected only a few times. This chain links TRBV10-3 with TRBJ2-1; 8 bases are shared with TRBD1. V gave up 4 bases and J gave up 5 bases; unmatched junction bases: 7. Germline V lookup: CDR1 ENHRY, CDR2 SYGVKD. CDR3 length: 15 amino acids. The CDR3 region is CAISGGTGPDNEQFF. For the CDR3, the DNA is TGTGCCATCAGTGGCGGGACAGGTCCCGACAATGAGCAGTTCTTC.

This clonotype was seen a few times. The rearrangement uses TRBV6-2 or TRBV6-3 and TRBJ2-2, with 7 positions matching TRBD2. The J segment lost 6 bases and the V segment lost 6 bases, leaving 10 bases of the junction unmatched. The germline V gene has CDR1 MNHEY and CDR2 SVGEGT. This CDR3 contains 15 residues. For the CDR3, the DNA is TGTGCCAGCAGCGGGGCGGAGCGGGGCTCCGGGGAGCTGTTTTTT. It specifies CASSGAERGSGELFF.

The chain recombines TRBV7-2 with TRBJ2-3; D is tentatively TRBD1 or TRBD2 (5 bases each). Trimming pared 3 bases from V and 2 bases from J, leaving 12 bases between. Germline V gene sequence: CDR1 SGHTA, CDR2 FQGNSA. The CDR3 is made up of 15 amino acids. The CDR3 reads CASSFRGLITDTQYF. In nucleotides, the CDR3 is TGTGCCAGCAGCTTCCGGGGCCTAATCACAGATACGCAGTATTTT.